This TCR beta chain is from a study of T cells in Graves' hyperthyroidism and ophthalmopathy. The source material, RNA transcripts, was used to amplify TCR beta CDR3 regions. A first-round RT-PCR of the TCR CDR3 used the HTBI primer set. Using its own MiXCR run on the multiplex PCR reads, TCRdb lists one record per CDR3 protein. The data hold some 620,000 distinct CDR3 sequences, with around 15% observed a single time. This clonotype was seen only a few times. Germline V gene sequence: CDR1 SQVTM, CDR2 ANQGSEA. The J segment lost 7 bases and the V segment lost 2 bases, leaving 15 bases of the junction unmatched. This CDR3 has 17 residues.

The specimen sequenced was blood. The source is a woman aged 25 to 39 with Graves' hyperthyroidism. V gene TRBV29-1 combines with J gene TRBJ2-5, with TRBD2 identical over 11 bases. The CDR3: CSVELSAGTSGPGTQYF. CDR3 nucleotides: TGCAGCGTTGAACTTTCCGCCGGGACTAGCGGCCCAGGGACCCAGTACTTC.